What follows are 6 T cell receptor beta chains derived from one specimen sequenced in a study of human T cells and chemical hapten exposure. Each CDR3 protein gets one entry after TCRdb re-called the RACE reads with MiXCR. The sample records about 120,000 distinct CDR3 sequences, roughly 12% being singletons. Specified time point: patch test 3, about 24 weeks after DPC sensitization. Treatment of the sample: therapeutic diphenylcyclopropenone sensitization with weekly scalp DPC. Source: whole blood, taken in connection with sensitization to the hapten diphenylcyclopropenone (DPC). Source of these receptors: a woman in her forties or fifties with alopecia areata. Some clones in this sample may be carry-over from other donors' samples.

The chain has TRBV12-3 or TRBV12-4 and TRBJ2-3; a possible D gene is TRBD1 (5 bases). This CDR3 has 13 amino acids. V lost 6 bases, J lost 4 bases, and 11 bases lay in between. This CDR3 reads CASSRGQPDTQYF. CDR3 DNA sequence: TGTGCCAGCAGCCGAGGACAACCAGATACGCAGTATTTT.

The chain combines TRBV6-5 with TRBJ1-1, with a tentative D call TRBD1 (5 bases). V was cut by 5 bases and J by 3 bases, with 13 bases left in between. Germline V gene data show CDR1 as MNHEY and CDR2 as SVGAGI. The CDR3 has 14 residues. CDR3 amino acids: CASSEGRCHTEAFF. CDR3 DNA: TGTGCCAGCAGTGAGGGGCGGTGCCACACTGAAGCTTTCTTT.

This clonotype was observed a few times. The rearrangement joins TRBV20-1 to TRBJ2-5; 7 positions agree with TRBD1. Per the germline V gene, CDR1 is DFQATT and CDR2 is SNEGSKA (reference sequence). This CDR3 has 15 amino acids. Unmatched junction bases numbered 5, after V lost 1 base and J lost 0 bases. CDR3 residues: CSARGGQPYQETQYF. The DNA of the CDR3 is TGCAGTGCTAGAGGGGGACAGCCTTACCAAGAGACCCAGTACTTC.

This clonotype came up a few times. This rearrangement joins TRBV5-6 to TRBJ2-7; D gene ambiguous. The CDR3 extends over 13 amino acids. With 5 bases removed from V and 3 bases from J, the gap between germline ends came to 12 bases. From germline, CDR1 is SGHDT and CDR2 YYEEEE. This CDR3 reads CASRQRSLYEQYF. The CDR3 nucleotides are TGTGCCAGCAGGCAACGTAGCCTCTACGAGCAGTACTTC.

This clonotype turned up a few times. At one boundary the junction diverges from the germline segment, which might be a read error. The chain carries TRBV6-2 or TRBV6-3 and TRBJ2-1; the D is unclear. The CDR3 consists of 14 residues. Germline loops: CDR1 MNHEY, CDR2 SVGEGT. Here the CDR3 reads CASSYSPSGNEQFF. The CDR3 nucleotides read TGTGCCAGCAGCTACTCTCCTTCCGGCAATGAGCAGTTCTTC.

Many counts were recorded for this clonotype. The chain joins TRBV11-2 to TRBJ2-2; TRBD1 agrees at 8 bases. This CDR3 region has 15 residues. CDR1 is SGHAT, CDR2 FQNNGV, per germline. Trimming took 5 bases from V and 4 from J; bases not matched to a gene: 6. In DNA form, the CDR3 reads TGTGCCAGCAGCACCAGGGGGCTGGGCACCGGGGAGCTGTTTTTT. It codes for CASSTRGLGTGELFF.